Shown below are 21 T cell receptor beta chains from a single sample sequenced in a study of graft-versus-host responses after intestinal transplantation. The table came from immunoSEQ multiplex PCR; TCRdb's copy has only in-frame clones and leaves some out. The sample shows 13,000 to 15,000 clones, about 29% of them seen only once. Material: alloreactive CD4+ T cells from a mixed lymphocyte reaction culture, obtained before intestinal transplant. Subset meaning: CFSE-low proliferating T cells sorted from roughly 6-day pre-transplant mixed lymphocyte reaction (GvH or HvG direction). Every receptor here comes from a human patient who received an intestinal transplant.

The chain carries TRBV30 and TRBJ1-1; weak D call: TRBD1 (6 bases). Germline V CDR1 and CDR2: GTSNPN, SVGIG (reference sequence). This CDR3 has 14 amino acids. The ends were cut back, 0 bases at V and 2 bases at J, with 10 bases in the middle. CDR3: CAWSVDRTNTEAFF. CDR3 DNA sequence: TGTGCCTGGAGTGTCGACAGGACTAACACTGAAGCTTTCTTT. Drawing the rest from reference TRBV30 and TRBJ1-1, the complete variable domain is SQTIHQWPATLVQPVGSPLSLECTVEGTSNPNLYWYRQAAGRGLQLLFYSVGIGQISSEVPQNLSASRPQDRQFILSSKKLLLSDSGFYLCAWSVDRTNTEAFFGQGTRLTVV.

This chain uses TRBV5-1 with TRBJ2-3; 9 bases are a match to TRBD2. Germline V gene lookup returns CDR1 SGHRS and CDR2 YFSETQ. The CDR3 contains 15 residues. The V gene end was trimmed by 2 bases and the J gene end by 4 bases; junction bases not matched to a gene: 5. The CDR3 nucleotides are TGCGCCAGCAGCTTAGGCGGGAGGGCCTCAGATACGCAGTATTTT. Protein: CASSLGGRASDTQYF.

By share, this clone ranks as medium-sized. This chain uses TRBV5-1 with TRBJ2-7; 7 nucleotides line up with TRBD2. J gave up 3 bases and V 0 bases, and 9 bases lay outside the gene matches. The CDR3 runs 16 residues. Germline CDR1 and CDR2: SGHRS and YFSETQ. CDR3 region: CASSLGTGGGYYEQYF. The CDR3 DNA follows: TGCGCCAGCAGCTTGGGGACGGGAGGAGGGTACTACGAGCAGTACTTC.

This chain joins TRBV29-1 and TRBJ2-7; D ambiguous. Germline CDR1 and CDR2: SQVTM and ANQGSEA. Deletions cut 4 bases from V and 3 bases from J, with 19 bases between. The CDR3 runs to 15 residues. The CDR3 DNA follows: TGCAGCGTTGTTCCCCACAAAAGGCCCCTCTACGAGCAGTACTTC. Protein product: CSVVPHKRPLYEQYF.

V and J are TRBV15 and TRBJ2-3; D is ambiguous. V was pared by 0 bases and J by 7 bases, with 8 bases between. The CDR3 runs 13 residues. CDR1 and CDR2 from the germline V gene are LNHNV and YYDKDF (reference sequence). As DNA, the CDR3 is TGTGCCACCAGCAGAGATGTCGGAAATACGCAGTATTTT. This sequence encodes CATSRDVGNTQYF.

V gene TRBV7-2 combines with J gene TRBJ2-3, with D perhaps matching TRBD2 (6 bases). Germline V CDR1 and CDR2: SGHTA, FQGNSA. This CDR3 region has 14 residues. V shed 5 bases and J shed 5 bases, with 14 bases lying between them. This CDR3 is CASSVGGGQDTQYF. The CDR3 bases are TGTGCCAGCAGCGTGGGGGGAGGACAAGATACGCAGTATTTT. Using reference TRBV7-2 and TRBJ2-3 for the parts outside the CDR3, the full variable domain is GAGVSQSPSNKVTEKGKDVELRCDPISGHTALYWYRQSLGQGLEFLIYFQGNSAPDKSGLPSDRFSAERTGGSVSTLTIQRTQQEDSAVYLCASSVGGGQDTQYFGPGTRLTVL.

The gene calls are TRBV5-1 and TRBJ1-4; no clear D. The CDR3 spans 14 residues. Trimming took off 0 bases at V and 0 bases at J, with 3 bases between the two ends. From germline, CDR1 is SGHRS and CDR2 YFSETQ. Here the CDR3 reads CASSLGPTNEKLFF. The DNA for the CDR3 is TGCGCCAGCAGCTTGGGGCCAACTAATGAAAAACTGTTTTTT.

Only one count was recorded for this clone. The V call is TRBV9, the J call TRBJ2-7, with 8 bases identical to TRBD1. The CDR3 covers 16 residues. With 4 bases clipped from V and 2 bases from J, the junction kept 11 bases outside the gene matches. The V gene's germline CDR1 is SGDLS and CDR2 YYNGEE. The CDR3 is CASSPHGGQGAYEQYF. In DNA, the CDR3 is TGTGCCAGCAGCCCACACGGCGGACAGGGAGCCTACGAGCAGTACTTC.

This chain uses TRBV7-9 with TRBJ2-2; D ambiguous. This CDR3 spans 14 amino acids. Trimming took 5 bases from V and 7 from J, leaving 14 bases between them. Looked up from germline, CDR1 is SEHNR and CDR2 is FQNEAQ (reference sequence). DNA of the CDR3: TGTGCCAGCAGCCCCTCCGGTGGGAACGGGGAGCTGTTTTTT. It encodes CASSPSGGNGELFF.

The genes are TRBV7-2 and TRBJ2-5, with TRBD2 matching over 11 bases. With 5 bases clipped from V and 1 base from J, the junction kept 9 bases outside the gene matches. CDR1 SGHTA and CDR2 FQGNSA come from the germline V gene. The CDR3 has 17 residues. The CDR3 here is CASSKRLAGISQETQYF. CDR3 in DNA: TGTGCCAGCAGCAAAAGACTAGCGGGGATCAGCCAAGAGACCCAGTACTTC.

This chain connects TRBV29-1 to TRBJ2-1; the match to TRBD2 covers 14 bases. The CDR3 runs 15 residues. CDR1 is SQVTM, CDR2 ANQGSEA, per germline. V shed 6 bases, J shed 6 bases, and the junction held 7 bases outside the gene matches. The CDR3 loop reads CSVGKGLAGANEQFF. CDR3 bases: TGCAGCGTAGGAAAGGGACTAGCGGGAGCCAATGAGCAGTTCTTC.

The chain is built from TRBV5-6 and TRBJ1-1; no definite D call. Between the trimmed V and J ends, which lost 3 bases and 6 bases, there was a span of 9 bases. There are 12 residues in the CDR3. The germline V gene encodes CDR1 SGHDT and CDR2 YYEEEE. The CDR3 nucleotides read TGTGCCAGCAGCTCAGGATGGGCTGAAGCTTTCTTT. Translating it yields CASSSGWAEAFF.

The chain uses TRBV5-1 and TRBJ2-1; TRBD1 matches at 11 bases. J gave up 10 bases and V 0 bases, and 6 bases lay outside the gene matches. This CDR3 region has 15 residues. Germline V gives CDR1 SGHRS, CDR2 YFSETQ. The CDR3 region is CASSLVWDRGAEQFF. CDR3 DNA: TGCGCCAGCAGCTTGGTATGGGACAGGGGGGCGGAGCAGTTCTTC.

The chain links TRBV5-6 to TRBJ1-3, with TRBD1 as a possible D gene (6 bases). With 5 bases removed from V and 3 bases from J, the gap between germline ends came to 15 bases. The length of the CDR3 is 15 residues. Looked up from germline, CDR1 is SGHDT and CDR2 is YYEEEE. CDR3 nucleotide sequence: TGTGCCAGCAGTTTTACAGGGATTGGTGGAAACACCATATATTTT. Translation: CASSFTGIGGNTIYF. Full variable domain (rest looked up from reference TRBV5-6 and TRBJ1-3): DAGVTQSPTHLIKTRGQQVTLRCSPKSGHDTVSWYQQALGQGPQFIFQYYEEEERQRGNFPDRFSGHQFPNYSSELNVNALLLGDSALYLCASSFTGIGGNTIYFGEGSWLTVV.

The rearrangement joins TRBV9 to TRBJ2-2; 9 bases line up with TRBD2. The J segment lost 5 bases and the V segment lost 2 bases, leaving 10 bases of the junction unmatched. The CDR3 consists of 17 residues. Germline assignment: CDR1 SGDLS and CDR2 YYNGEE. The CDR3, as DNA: TGTGCCAGCAGCGTTTATAGTAGCGGGAGTTGGACCGGGGAGCTGTTTTTT. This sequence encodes CASSVYSSGSWTGELFF.

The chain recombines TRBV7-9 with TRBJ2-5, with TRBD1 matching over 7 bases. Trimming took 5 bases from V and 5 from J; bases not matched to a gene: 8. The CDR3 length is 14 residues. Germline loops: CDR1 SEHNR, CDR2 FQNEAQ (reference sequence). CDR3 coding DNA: TGTGCCAGCAGCGCTACAGGGGCAGGCGAGACCCAGTACTTC. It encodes CASSATGAGETQYF.

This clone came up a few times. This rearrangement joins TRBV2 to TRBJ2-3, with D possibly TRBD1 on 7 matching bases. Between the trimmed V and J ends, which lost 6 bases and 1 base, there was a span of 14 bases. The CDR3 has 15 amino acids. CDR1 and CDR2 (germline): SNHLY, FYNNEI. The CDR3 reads CASSEQGTGTDTQYF. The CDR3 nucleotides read TGTGCCAGCAGCGAACAGGGGACTGGCACAGATACGCAGTATTTT.

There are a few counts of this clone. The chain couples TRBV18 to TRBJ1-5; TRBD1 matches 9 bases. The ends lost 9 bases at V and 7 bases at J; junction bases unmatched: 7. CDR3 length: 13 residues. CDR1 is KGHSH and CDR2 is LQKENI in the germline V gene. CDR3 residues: CASSTGQGQPQHF. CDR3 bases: TGTGCCAGTAGCACGGGACAGGGCCAGCCCCAGCATTTT.

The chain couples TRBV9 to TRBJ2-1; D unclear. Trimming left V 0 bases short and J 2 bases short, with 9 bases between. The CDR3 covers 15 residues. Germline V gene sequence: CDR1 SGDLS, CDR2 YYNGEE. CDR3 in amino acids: CASSVGPYPYNEQFF. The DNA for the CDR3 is TGTGCCAGCAGCGTAGGGCCCTACCCCTACAATGAGCAGTTCTTC.

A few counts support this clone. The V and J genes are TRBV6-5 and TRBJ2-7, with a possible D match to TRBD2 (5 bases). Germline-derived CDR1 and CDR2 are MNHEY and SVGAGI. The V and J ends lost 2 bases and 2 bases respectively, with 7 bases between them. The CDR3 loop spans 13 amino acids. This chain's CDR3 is CASSYRRPYEQYF. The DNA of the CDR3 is TGTGCCAGCAGTTACAGGAGGCCCTACGAGCAGTACTTC.

DNA for the CDR3: TGTGCCAGCAGCCGGGACAGGGGTTCACCCCTCCACTTT. Translating it yields CASSRDRGSPLHF. The V and J genes are TRBV6-6 and TRBJ1-6, with TRBD1 identical over 10 bases. The CDR3 is 13 residues long. Looked up from germline, CDR1 is MNHNY and CDR2 is SVGAGI (reference sequence). V was pared by 6 bases and J by 9 bases, with 2 bases of the junction left unmatched.